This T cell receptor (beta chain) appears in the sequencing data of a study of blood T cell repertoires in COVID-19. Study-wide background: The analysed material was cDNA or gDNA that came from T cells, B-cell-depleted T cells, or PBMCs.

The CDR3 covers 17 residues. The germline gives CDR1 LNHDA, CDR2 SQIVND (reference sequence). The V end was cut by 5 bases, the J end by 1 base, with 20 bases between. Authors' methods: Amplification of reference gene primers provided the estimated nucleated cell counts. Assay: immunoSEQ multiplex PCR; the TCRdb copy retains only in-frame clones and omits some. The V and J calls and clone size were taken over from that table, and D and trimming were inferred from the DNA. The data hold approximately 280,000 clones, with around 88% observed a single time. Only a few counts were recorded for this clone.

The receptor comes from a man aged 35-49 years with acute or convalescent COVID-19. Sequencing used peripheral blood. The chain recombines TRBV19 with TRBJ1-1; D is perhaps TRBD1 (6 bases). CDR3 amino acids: CASSSDRLGKGNTEAFF. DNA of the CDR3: TGTGCCAGTAGTTCGGACAGACTGGGGAAGGGGAACACTGAAGCTTTCTTT.